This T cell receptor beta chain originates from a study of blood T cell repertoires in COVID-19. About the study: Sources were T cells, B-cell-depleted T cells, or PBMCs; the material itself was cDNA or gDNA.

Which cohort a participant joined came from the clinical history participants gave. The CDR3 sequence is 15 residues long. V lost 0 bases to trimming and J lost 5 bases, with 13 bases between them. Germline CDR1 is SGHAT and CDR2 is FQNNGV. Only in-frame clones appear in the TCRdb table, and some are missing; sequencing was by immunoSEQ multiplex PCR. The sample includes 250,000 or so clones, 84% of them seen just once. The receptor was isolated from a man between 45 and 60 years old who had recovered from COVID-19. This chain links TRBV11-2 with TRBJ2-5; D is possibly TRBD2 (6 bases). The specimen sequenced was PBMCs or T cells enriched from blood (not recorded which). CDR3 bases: TGTGCCAGCAGCTTAGACGGGCTAGCGTGGGAGACCCAGTACTTC. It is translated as CASSLDGLAWETQYF.